The 9 T cell receptor beta chains below were found in one sample sequenced in a study of blood T cell repertoires in COVID-19. Produced via immunoSEQ multiplex PCR; TCRdb's table is partial and in-frame only. The sample contains approximately 220,000 clones, 83% of which appear only once. Input material: PBMCs or T cells enriched from blood (not recorded which). Source of these receptors: a woman aged 50 to 60 who had been exposed to COVID-19.

The CDR3 is CAEEDRASNEQFF. In DNA, the CDR3 is TGTGCCGAGGAGGACAGGGCTTCCAATGAGCAGTTCTTC. The chain carries TRBV7-9 and TRBJ2-1; 8 nucleotides agree with TRBD1. The germline gives CDR1 SEHNR, CDR2 FQNEAQ (reference sequence). The CDR3 covers 13 residues. Losses at the gene ends were 11 bases for V and 6 bases for J; bases not matched to a gene: 9.

This chain links TRBV28 with TRBJ1-1; the D is unclear. Germline values: CDR1 MDHEN, CDR2 SYDVKM. Trimming pared 3 bases from V and 0 bases from J, leaving 8 bases between. The CDR3 is made up of 14 amino acids. This CDR3 is CASSFLDLNTEAFF. CDR3 in DNA: TGTGCCAGCAGTTTTTTAGACTTGAACACTGAAGCTTTCTTT. Filled out from reference TRBV28 and TRBJ1-1, the complete variable domain reads DVKVTQSSRYLVKRTGEKVFLECVQDMDHENMFWYRQDPGLGLRLIYFSYDVKMKEKGDIPEGYSVSREKKERFSLILESASTNQTSMYLCASSFLDLNTEAFFGQGTRLTVV.

This chain links TRBV18 with TRBJ1-1; 8 positions agree with TRBD1. The CDR3 is 16 residues long. V gave up 3 bases and J gave up 0 bases; unmatched junction bases: 6. The germline V gene encodes CDR1 KGHSH and CDR2 LQKENI. The CDR3 reads CASSPGTGRLNTEAFF. The CDR3 DNA follows: TGTGCCAGCTCACCTGGGACAGGTCGGTTGAACACTGAAGCTTTCTTT.

This rearrangement joins TRBV7-6 to TRBJ2-7; TRBD1 matches 9 bases. The CDR3 has 15 residues. Per the germline V gene, CDR1 is SGHVS and CDR2 is FNYEAQ. V lost 1 base, J lost 1 base, and 2 bases stayed unmatched. CDR3 in DNA: TGTGCCAGCAGCTTAGGGACAGGGGCGTCCTACGAGCAGTACTTC. It codes for CASSLGTGASYEQYF.

Regarding this clone: Other nucleotide sequences from this sample produce the same CDR3. This sequence joins TRBV5-1 and TRBJ1-5, with 7 nucleotides matching TRBD1. Trimming took 0 bases from V and 1 from J; bases not matched to a gene: 4. CDR1 is SGHRS, CDR2 YFSETQ, per germline. The CDR3 is 16 residues long. In DNA, the CDR3 is TGCGCCAGCAGCTTGGGATCAGGGGGGAGCAATCAGCCCCAGCATTTT. This translates into CASSLGSGGSNQPQHF.

The V and J genes are TRBV19 and TRBJ1-5; TRBD1 agrees at 7 bases. The V gene end was trimmed by 1 base and the J gene end by 6 bases; junction bases not matched to a gene: 3. This CDR3 is 14 amino acids long. Germline V gene sequence: CDR1 LNHDA, CDR2 SQIVND (reference sequence). Written as DNA, the CDR3 is TGTGCCAGTAGTATAGGGGCAGGGGGTCAGCCCCAGCATTTT. Translated, it gives CASSIGAGGQPQHF. Filled out from reference TRBV19 and TRBJ1-5, the complete variable domain reads DGGITQSPKYLFRKEGQNVTLSCEQNLNHDAMYWYRQDPGQGLRLIYYSQIVNDFQKGDIAEGYSVSREKKESFPLTVTSAQKNPTAFYLCASSIGAGGQPQHFGDGTRLSIL.

This clone appeared a single time. This chain joins TRBV18 and TRBJ1-2, with TRBD1 matching 10 bases. In germline, CDR1 is KGHSH, CDR2 LQKENI. Unmatched junction bases numbered 5, after V lost 6 bases and J lost 4 bases. The CDR3 runs to 14 residues. CDR3: CASSRDRGGYGYTF. The CDR3 DNA is TGTGCCAGCTCGCGGGACAGGGGAGGCTATGGCTACACCTTC.

This clone has a handful of counts. The chain employs TRBV4-1 and TRBJ2-1; D gene ambiguous. Germline V gene lookup returns CDR1 MGHRA and CDR2 YSYEKL. The CDR3 is 14 amino acids. V dropped 0 bases and J dropped 9 bases, with 12 bases sitting between them. CDR3 sequence: CASSQDPTSPEQFF. The CDR3 DNA is TGCGCCAGCAGCCAAGATCCCACATCCCCTGAGCAGTTCTTC.

This rearrangement joins TRBV6-5 to TRBJ1-3; a possible D gene is TRBD1 (6 bases). The CDR3 runs to 15 residues. V lost 6 bases and J 0 bases, leaving 12 bases between the germline ends. In germline, CDR1 is MNHEY, CDR2 SVGAGI. CDR3 bases: TGTGCCAGCAGGGACAGCCATCGCTCTGGAAACACCATATATTTT. Its protein is CASRDSHRSGNTIYF.